These 18 T cell receptor beta chains originate from one sample sequenced in a study of tumor-infiltrating lymphocytes in localized non-small cell lung cancer (dated by TCRdb to 2020 to 2023). Library generation was performed with the immunoSEQ multiplex PCR assay. Not all clones reach the TCRdb copy of this immuneACCESS table, which keeps in-frame sequences only. Checked studies attribute under half of the gap to unresolved V genes and leave the rest unexplained. The sample table holds 3,000 to 4,500 clones, of which roughly two thirds were seen once. Around 14% of the sample goes to the ten largest clones. The sample comprised uninvolved lung tissue not adjacent to the tumor. All receptors come from a human donor with non-small cell lung cancer.

This clone was counted a few times. This sequence joins TRBV5-1 and TRBJ2-2; 9 positions agree with TRBD1. The CDR3 is 15 amino acids. V lost 0 bases and J lost 5; bases outside the gene matches: 2. Germline V gene sequence: CDR1 SGHRS, CDR2 YFSETQ. The CDR3 DNA sequence: TGCGCCAGCAGCTTGGGGGACAGGGTGACCGGGGAGCTGTTTTTT. Protein: CASSLGDRVTGELFF.

V usage is TRBV7-9 and J usage is TRBJ1-1; D might be TRBD1 (5 bases). CDR1 is SEHNR, CDR2 FQNEAQ, per germline (reference sequence). The ends were cut back, 6 bases at V and 0 bases at J, with 17 bases in the middle. The CDR3 runs to 16 residues. The CDR3 region is CASRGQWGGLNTEAFF. The CDR3, as DNA: TGTGCCAGCAGGGGCCAGTGGGGGGGATTGAACACTGAAGCTTTCTTT.

The chain is built from TRBV6-6 and TRBJ1-5; perhaps TRBD1 as D (5 bases). The CDR3 has 14 residues. The germline gives CDR1 MNHNY, CDR2 SVGAGI (reference sequence). Trimming cost V 7 bases and J 2 bases, with 12 bases left between them. CDR3 DNA sequence: TGTGCCAGCATGAAGGGGATTGGCAATCAGCCCCAGCATTTT. Translating it yields CASMKGIGNQPQHF.

The V call is TRBV28, the J call TRBJ2-5, with a possible D match to TRBD1 (5 bases). Germline V gives CDR1 MDHEN, CDR2 SYDVKM. Trimming took off 5 bases at V and 3 bases at J, with 13 bases between the two ends. The CDR3 is 14 residues long. The CDR3 nucleotides are TGTGCCAGCAGTCCGGCGACAGTTAAAGAGACCCAGTACTTC. Its translation is CASSPATVKETQYF.

On this clone: Within the sample, other DNA sequences also encode this same CDR3. V is TRBV19 and J is TRBJ1-1, with a weak D call TRBD1 (6 bases). Trimming took off 9 bases at V and 0 bases at J, with 11 bases between the two ends. The length of the CDR3 is 13 residues. Germline CDR1 is LNHDA and CDR2 is SQIVND (reference sequence). CDR3 sequence reads: CASQDRLNTEAFF. The CDR3, as DNA: TGTGCCAGCCAGGACAGACTGAACACTGAAGCTTTCTTT. Looking up the rest from reference TRBV19 and TRBJ1-1 gives the full variable domain: DGGITQSPKYLFRKEGQNVTLSCEQNLNHDAMYWYRQDPGQGLRLIYYSQIVNDFQKGDIAEGYSVSREKKESFPLTVTSAQKNPTAFYLCASQDRLNTEAFFGQGTRLTVV.

The rearrangement joins TRBV28 to TRBJ2-1; 7 nucleotides line up with TRBD2. CDR1 is MDHEN and CDR2 is SYDVKM in the germline V gene. With 5 bases clipped from V and 7 bases from J, the junction kept 14 bases outside the gene matches. This CDR3 has 16 residues. The CDR3 is CASSTPGGRARNEQFF. CDR3 DNA sequence: TGTGCCAGCAGTACCCCCGGCGGGAGAGCCAGGAATGAGCAGTTCTTC.

The V call is TRBV28, the J call TRBJ2-7; D is ambiguous. CDR1 and CDR2 from the germline V gene are MDHEN and SYDVKM. The V and J ends lost 10 bases and 2 bases respectively, with 18 bases between them. This CDR3 contains 14 residues. The CDR3 sequence: CATQSSFGAYEQYF. CDR3 DNA sequence: TGTGCCACCCAAAGCTCTTTTGGCGCCTACGAGCAGTACTTC.

The chain carries TRBV11-3 and TRBJ1-4; 7 nucleotides align to TRBD1. There are 17 residues in the CDR3. V lost 5 bases and J lost 5; bases outside the gene matches: 14. The germline V gene encodes CDR1 SGHNT and CDR2 YENEEA. The CDR3 region has the DNA TGTGCCAGCAGCACCAACAGGGGACGCACCCCAAATGAAAAACTGTTTTTT. Translation gives CASSTNRGRTPNEKLFF.

The rearrangement uses TRBV5-1 and TRBJ1-6; 8 bases match TRBD1. Germline V gives CDR1 SGHRS, CDR2 YFSETQ. J lost 10 bases, V lost 4 bases, and 10 bases had no gene match. The CDR3 extends over 15 amino acids. The CDR3: CASSGGQGLGSPLHF. CDR3 nucleotides: TGCGCCAGCAGCGGTGGACAGGGATTAGGCTCACCCCTCCACTTT.

The V and J genes are TRBV5-4 and TRBJ2-2; TRBD1 aligns across 10 bases. This CDR3 has 17 residues. Germline assignment: CDR1 SGHNT and CDR2 YYREEE (reference sequence). V lost 0 bases, J lost 6 bases, and 8 bases stayed unmatched. The CDR3 loop reads CASSLVGTGDQAGELFF. The CDR3 DNA reads TGTGCCAGCAGCTTGGTGGGGACAGGGGACCAGGCCGGGGAGCTGTTTTTT. Looking up the rest from reference TRBV5-4 and TRBJ2-2 gives the full variable domain: ETGVTQSPTHLIKTRGQQVTLRCSSQSGHNTVSWYQQALGQGPQFIFQYYREEENGRGNFPPRFSGLQFPNYSSELNVNALELDDSALYLCASSLVGTGDQAGELFFGEGSRLTVL.

The genes are TRBV28 and TRBJ1-1; TRBD1 aligns across 8 bases. There are 13 residues in the CDR3. The germline CDR1 and CDR2 sequences are MDHEN and SYDVKM. The V gene end was trimmed by 8 bases and the J gene end by 2 bases; junction bases not matched to a gene: 4. The CDR3 region has the DNA TGTGCCAGCCGGACAGGGATAAACACTGAAGCTTTCTTT. This sequence encodes CASRTGINTEAFF.

The chain is built from TRBV5-1 and TRBJ1-6, with 8 bases aligning to TRBD1. The germline CDR1 and CDR2 sequences are SGHRS and YFSETQ. Losses at the gene ends were 4 bases for V and 8 bases for J; bases not matched to a gene: 8. The CDR3 runs to 15 residues. Written as DNA, the CDR3 is TGCGCCAGCAGCATCATGGACAGGGAGTATTCACCCCTCCACTTT. Encoded protein: CASSIMDREYSPLHF.

The chain has TRBV20-1 and TRBJ1-2, with no clear D. CDR1 and CDR2 (germline): DFQATT, SNEGSKA (reference sequence). CDR3 size: 10 residues. The V end lost 6 bases, the J end lost 8 bases, and 10 bases lay between the germline ends. The CDR3 nucleotides read TGCAGTGCCCATTATCGGGGCTACACCTTC. Protein: CSAHYRGYTF.

The CDR3 region is CASSLGPQGGVAGVEFF. The CDR3 DNA is TGTGCCAGCAGCTTAGGCCCACAGGGAGGGGTAGCGGGAGTTGAGTTCTTC. V usage is TRBV13 and J usage is TRBJ2-1, with TRBD2 matching 9 bases. CDR1 PRHDT and CDR2 FYEKMQ come from the germline V gene (reference sequence). The CDR3 covers 17 residues. V lost 0 bases to trimming and J lost 14 bases; unmatched junction nucleotides: 17.

This clone was counted a few times. V and J are TRBV5-1 and TRBJ2-1; 7 positions agree with TRBD2. This CDR3 contains 15 residues. After removal of 0 bases from V and 4 bases from J, the junction contained 4 bases not matched to a gene. Germline V gene data show CDR1 as SGHRS and CDR2 as YFSETQ. The DNA of the CDR3 is TGCGCCAGCAGCTTGGAGGCGGGAGTTTACAATGAGCAGTTCTTC. Translation gives CASSLEAGVYNEQFF.

This clone turned up a few times. This chain uses TRBV6-1 with TRBJ2-6, with a weak D call TRBD2 (6 bases). V shed 11 bases and J shed 1 base, with 15 bases lying between them. Germline V gives CDR1 MNHNS, CDR2 SASEGT. The CDR3 sequence is 15 residues long. This CDR3 reads CAAGGEQSGANVLTF. The CDR3 DNA reads as TGTGCCGCCGGGGGAGAGCAGTCTGGGGCCAACGTCCTGACTTTC.

This clone was found a few times. J is TRBJ1-4 and V is TRBV27; TRBD1 is a possible D gene (6 bases). Germline CDR1 MNHEY, CDR2 SMNVEV (reference sequence). With 7 bases removed from V and 7 bases from J, the gap between germline ends came to 22 bases. This CDR3 comprises 16 residues. The CDR3 reads CASTRQAGLAGEKLFF. The CDR3, as DNA: TGTGCCAGCACTAGACAGGCCGGGCTTGCGGGTGAAAAACTGTTTTTT.

This clone was counted a few times. The chain carries TRBV2 and TRBJ2-3; D uncertain. The CDR3 runs 12 residues. Germline V gene lookup returns CDR1 SNHLY and CDR2 FYNNEI. The ends were cut back, 8 bases at V and 5 bases at J, with 11 bases in the middle. CDR3 bases: TGTGCCAGCGAGTTGGGTGTAGATACGCAGTATTTT. Residues: CASELGVDTQYF.